This T cell receptor beta chain comes out of a study of blood T cell repertoires in COVID-19. In the study overall: T cells, B-cell-depleted T cells, or PBMCs supplied cDNA or gDNA.

The CDR3 totals 15 residues. Germline lookup yields CDR1 LGHNA and CDR2 YSLEER. V lost 1 base to trimming and J lost 4 bases; unmatched junction nucleotides: 5. This clone was picked up one time. How the authors handled the data: Amplifying reference gene primers gave estimates of nucleated cell counts. The protocol was immunoSEQ multiplex PCR, while the TCRdb copy is restricted to in-frame clones and leaves out a portion. V, J and clone size are taken as reported in that table, and D and trimming were inferred from the DNA itself. The table lists over 90,000 clones, approximately 80% of them singletons.

This receptor was taken from a human donor in a cohort sampled during active COVID-19. The specimen sequenced was peripheral blood. The V and J genes are TRBV4-3 and TRBJ1-1; TRBD1 agrees at 8 bases. Written as DNA, the CDR3 is TGCGCCAGCAGCCAAGCAGGGGGCGCAGGCACTGAAGCTTTCTTT. Amino acid sequence: CASSQAGGAGTEAFF.